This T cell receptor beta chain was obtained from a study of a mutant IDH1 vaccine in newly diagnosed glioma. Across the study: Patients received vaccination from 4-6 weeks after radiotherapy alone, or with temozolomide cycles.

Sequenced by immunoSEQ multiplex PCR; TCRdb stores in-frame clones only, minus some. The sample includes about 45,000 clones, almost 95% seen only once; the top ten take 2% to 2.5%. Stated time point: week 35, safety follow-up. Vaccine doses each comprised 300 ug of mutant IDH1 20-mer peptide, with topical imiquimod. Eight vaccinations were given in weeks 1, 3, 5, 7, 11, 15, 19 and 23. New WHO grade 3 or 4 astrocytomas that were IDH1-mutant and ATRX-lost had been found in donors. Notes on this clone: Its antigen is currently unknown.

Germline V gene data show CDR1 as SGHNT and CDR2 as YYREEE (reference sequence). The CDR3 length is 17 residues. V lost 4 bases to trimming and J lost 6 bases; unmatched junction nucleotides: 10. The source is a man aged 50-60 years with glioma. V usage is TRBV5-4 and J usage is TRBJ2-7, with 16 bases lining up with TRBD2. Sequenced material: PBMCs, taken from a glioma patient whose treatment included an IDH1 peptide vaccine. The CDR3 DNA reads TGTGCCAGCAGCGGGGGACTAGCGGGAGGGCTAACGTCCGAGCAGTACTTC. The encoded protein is CASSGGLAGGLTSEQYF.